These 3 T cell receptor beta chains originate from one sample sequenced in a study of blood T cells in healthy people across ages. Primers used in a second PCR of about 7 to 12 cycles were a sample-barcoded 5' primer and a J-beta primer mix. From the 5' RACE reads, TCRdb called clonotypes with MiXCR, one entry per CDR3 protein. The repertoire consists of 800,000 or so distinct CDR3 sequences, with around half occurring once and the leading ten covering 15% to 20%. What was sequenced was blood. These receptor sequences come from a man older than 75 in good health.

This chain joins TRBV6-2 or TRBV6-3 and TRBJ2-1; TRBD1 matches at 7 bases. V lost 7 bases and J lost 4; bases outside the gene matches: 7. The V gene's germline CDR1 is MNHEY and CDR2 SVGEGT. The CDR3 is 14 residues long. The CDR3 DNA reads as TGTGCCAGCACAGAAGGGGGCAGGTACAATGAGCAGTTCTTC. It translates to CASTEGGRYNEQFF.

The chain joins TRBV20-1 to TRBJ2-3; 7 bases match TRBD2. V was pared by 6 bases and J by 4 bases, with 7 bases of the junction left unmatched. The CDR3 extends over 13 amino acids. Germline lookup yields CDR1 DFQATT and CDR2 SNEGSKA (reference sequence). CDR3 sequence (DNA): TGCAGTGCAACCGGACTAGGAGCAGATACGCAGTATTTT. As protein: CSATGLGADTQYF.

This clonotype was detected only a few times. The chain carries TRBV5-6 and TRBJ2-2; D gene uncertain. The CDR3 length is 15 residues. The germline CDR1 and CDR2 sequences are SGHDT and YYEEEE. Trimming pared 3 bases from V and 4 bases from J, leaving 13 bases between. The DNA for the CDR3 is TGTGCCAGCAGCTGGGAAGGAGTTGGCACCGGGGAGCTGTTTTTT. Amino acids: CASSWEGVGTGELFF.